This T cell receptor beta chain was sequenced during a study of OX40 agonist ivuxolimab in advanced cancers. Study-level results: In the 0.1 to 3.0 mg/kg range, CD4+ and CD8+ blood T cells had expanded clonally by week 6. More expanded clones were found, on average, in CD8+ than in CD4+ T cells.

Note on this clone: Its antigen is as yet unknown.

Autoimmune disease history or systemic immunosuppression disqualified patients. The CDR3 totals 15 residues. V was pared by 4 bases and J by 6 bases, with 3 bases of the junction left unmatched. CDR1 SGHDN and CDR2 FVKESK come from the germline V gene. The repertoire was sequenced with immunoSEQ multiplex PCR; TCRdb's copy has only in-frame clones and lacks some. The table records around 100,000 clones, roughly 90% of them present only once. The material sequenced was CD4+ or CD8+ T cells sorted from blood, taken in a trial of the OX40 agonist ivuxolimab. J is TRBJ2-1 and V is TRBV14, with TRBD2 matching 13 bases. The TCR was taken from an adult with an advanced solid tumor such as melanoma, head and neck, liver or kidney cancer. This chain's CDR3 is CASSLLAGGSNEQFF. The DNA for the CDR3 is TGTGCCAGCAGCCTACTAGCGGGGGGGTCCAATGAGCAGTTCTTC.